Following are 10 T cell receptor beta chains from one sample sequenced in a study of OX40 agonist ivuxolimab in advanced cancers. Assay used: immunoSEQ multiplex PCR; TCRdb lists only in-frame clones, some missing. The sample shows about 46,000 clones, about 79% of them seen only once. Specimen: CD4+ or CD8+ T cells sorted from blood, collected in a trial of the OX40 agonist ivuxolimab. The receptor set was obtained from an adult with an advanced solid tumor such as melanoma, head and neck, liver or kidney cancer.

The V call is TRBV6-4, the J call TRBJ1-5; D remains ambiguous. Germline loops: CDR1 MRHNA, CDR2 SNTAGT. The CDR3 runs 13 residues. Trimming took 4 bases from V and 4 from J, leaving 8 bases between them. The CDR3 coding sequence is TGTGCCAGCAGTGTAGGAGTTAATCAGCCCCAGCATTTT. Translating it yields CASSVGVNQPQHF.

The chain uses TRBV5-1 and TRBJ2-7; 7 bases fit TRBD1. The trim removed 0 bases at V and 0 bases at J, leaving 3 bases unmatched. Germline lookup yields CDR1 SGHRS and CDR2 YFSETQ. The CDR3 totals 15 residues. DNA of the CDR3: TGCGCCAGCAGCTTGGGAGGGGACAGCTCCTACGAGCAGTACTTC. Translating gives CASSLGGDSSYEQYF.

The CDR3 bases are TGCGCCAGCAGCCGGTCGGGTCCAGGTGGAAACACCATATATTTT. Residues: CASSRSGPGGNTIYF. The chain couples TRBV4-3 to TRBJ1-3; unclear D gene. This CDR3 spans 15 amino acids. Germline-derived CDR1 and CDR2 are LGHNA and YSLEER. The V gene lost 4 bases and the J gene lost 3 bases, with 13 bases spanning the gap.

The rearrangement joins TRBV11-2 to TRBJ1-6; 8 positions match TRBD1. V lost 4 bases to trimming and J lost 5 bases; unmatched junction nucleotides: 4. Germline CDR1 and CDR2: SGHAT and FQNNGV. The CDR3 loop spans 15 amino acids. CDR3 amino acids: CASSSGGGNNSPLHF. DNA for the CDR3: TGTGCCAGCAGCTCAGGGGGCGGCAATAATTCACCCCTCCACTTT. Complete variable domain (other parts from reference TRBV11-2 and TRBJ1-6): EAGVAQSPRYKIIEKRQSVAFWCNPISGHATLYWYQQILGQGPKLLIQFQNNGVVDDSQLPKDRFSAERLKGVDSTLKIQPAKLEDSAVYLCASSSGGGNNSPLHFGNGTRLTVT.

The chain has TRBV28 and TRBJ1-4, with 9 bases aligning to TRBD1. With 2 bases clipped from V and 6 bases from J, the junction kept 4 bases outside the gene matches. The CDR3 extends over 15 amino acids. Per the germline V gene, CDR1 is MDHEN and CDR2 is SYDVKM. The CDR3 loop reads CASSLRGTGHEKLFF. The CDR3 region has the DNA TGTGCCAGCAGTTTACGCGGGACAGGGCATGAAAAACTGTTTTTT.

This chain connects TRBV4-2 to TRBJ2-1; 8 nucleotides match TRBD2. V lost 3 bases to trimming and J lost 9 bases; unmatched junction nucleotides: 1. This CDR3 has 12 residues. Germline CDR1 LGHNA, CDR2 YNFKEQ. CDR3 amino acids: CASSQAGGEQFF. In nucleotides, the CDR3 is TGTGCCAGCAGCCAGGCGGGGGGTGAGCAGTTCTTC.

The chain employs TRBV12-5 and TRBJ1-1; TRBD1 matches 9 bases. V gave up 7 bases and J gave up 5 bases; unmatched junction bases: 11. The CDR3 totals 15 residues. Germline-derived CDR1 and CDR2 are LGHNT and FRNRAP. The DNA of the CDR3 is TGTGCTAGTGAAGGACAGGGGATGGGAGGGACTGAAGCTTTCTTT. Its protein is CASEGQGMGGTEAFF.

The CDR3 spells CASSDPSDFRGNTEAFF. The CDR3 DNA sequence: TGTGCCAGCAGTGACCCTTCGGATTTCCGCGGGAACACTGAAGCTTTCTTT. The J gene is TRBJ1-1, the V gene TRBV25-1; D unresolved. Germline V gene data show CDR1 as MGHDK and CDR2 as SYGVNS. The CDR3 runs 17 residues. The ends were cut back, 3 bases at V and 1 base at J, with 18 bases in the middle. Full variable domain (missing parts from reference TRBV25-1 and TRBJ1-1): EADIYQTPRYLVIGTGKKITLECSQTMGHDKMYWYQQDPGMELHLIHYSYGVNSTEKGDLSSESTVSRIRTEHFPLTLESARPSHTSQYLCASSDPSDFRGNTEAFFGQGTRLTVV.

This clone was found once. The gene calls are TRBV16 and TRBJ1-2; 9 nucleotides agree with TRBD1. The CDR3 has 15 residues. V shed 4 bases, J shed 6 bases, and the junction held 9 bases outside the gene matches. Germline CDR1 and CDR2: KGHSY and FQNENV. CDR3 sequence: CASSPLRTGDNGYTF. The CDR3 DNA sequence: TGTGCCAGCAGCCCTCTTAGGACAGGGGATAATGGCTACACCTTC.

The chain joins TRBV19 to TRBJ1-1; D unresolved. Germline-derived CDR1 and CDR2 are LNHDA and SQIVND (reference sequence). The CDR3 length is 14 residues. The ends were cut back, 0 bases at V and 1 base at J, with 6 bases in the middle. The DNA of the CDR3 is TGTGCCAGTAGTATAGATCTTTCGAACACTGAAGCTTTCTTT. Amino acids: CASSIDLSNTEAFF.